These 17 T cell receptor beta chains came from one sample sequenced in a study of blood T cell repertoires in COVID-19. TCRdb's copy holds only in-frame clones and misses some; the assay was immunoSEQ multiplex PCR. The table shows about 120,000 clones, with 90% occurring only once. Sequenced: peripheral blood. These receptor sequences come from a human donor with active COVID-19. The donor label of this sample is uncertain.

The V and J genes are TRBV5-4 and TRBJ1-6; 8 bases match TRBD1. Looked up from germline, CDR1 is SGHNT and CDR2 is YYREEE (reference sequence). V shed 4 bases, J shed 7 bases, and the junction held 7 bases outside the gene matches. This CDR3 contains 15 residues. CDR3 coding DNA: TGTGCCAGCAGCCATCGACAGGGGACGAATTCACCCCTCCACTTT. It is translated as CASSHRQGTNSPLHF.

CDR3 nucleotides: TGTGCCAGCAACCCAGCGGGGGGACAAGAGACCCAGTACTTC. Encoded protein: CASNPAGGQETQYF. The rearrangement links TRBV6-2 or TRBV6-3 to TRBJ2-5, with TRBD2 matching over 9 bases. V dropped 7 bases and J dropped 2; count of bases not matched to a gene: 5. This CDR3 is 14 amino acids long. CDR1 and CDR2 (germline): MNHEY, SVGEGT.

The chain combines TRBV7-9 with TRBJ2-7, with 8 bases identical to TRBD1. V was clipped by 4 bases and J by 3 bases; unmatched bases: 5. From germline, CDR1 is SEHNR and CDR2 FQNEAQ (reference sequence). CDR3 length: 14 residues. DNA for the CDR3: TGTGCCAGCAGCTCCGGGACAGGCTACTACGAGCAGTACTTC. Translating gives CASSSGTGYYEQYF. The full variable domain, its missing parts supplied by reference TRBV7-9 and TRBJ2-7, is DTGVSQNPRHKITKRGQNVTFRCDPISEHNRLYWYRQTLGQGPEFLTYFQNEAQLEKSRLLSDRFSAERPKGSFSTLEIQRTEQGDSAMYLCASSSGTGYYEQYFGPGTRLTVT.

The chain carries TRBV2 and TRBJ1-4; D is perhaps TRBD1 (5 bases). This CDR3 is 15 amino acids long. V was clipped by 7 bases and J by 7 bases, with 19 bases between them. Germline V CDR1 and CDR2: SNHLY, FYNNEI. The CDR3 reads CASMFQGFGSEKLFF. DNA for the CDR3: TGTGCCAGCATGTTCCAGGGTTTTGGTAGTGAAAAACTGTTTTTT.

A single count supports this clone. CDR3 amino acids: CSVGSRGITDTQYF. In DNA form, the CDR3 reads TGCAGCGTTGGATCCAGGGGAATTACAGATACGCAGTATTTT. The rearrangement uses TRBV29-1 and TRBJ2-3; D is perhaps TRBD1 (6 bases). The ends were cut back, 4 bases at V and 3 bases at J, with 14 bases in the middle. This CDR3 is built from 14 residues. Germline V gene sequence: CDR1 SQVTM, CDR2 ANQGSEA.

The CDR3 DNA is TGTGCCAGCAGTGAGGCAGGGATTGGAGAAAAACTGTTTTTT. Its protein is CASSEAGIGEKLFF. The chain joins TRBV25-1 to TRBJ1-4; tentative D call: TRBD1 (5 bases). V gave up 3 bases and J gave up 8 bases, with 13 bases separating them. Per germline, CDR1 MGHDK and CDR2 SYGVNS. This CDR3 comprises 14 residues.

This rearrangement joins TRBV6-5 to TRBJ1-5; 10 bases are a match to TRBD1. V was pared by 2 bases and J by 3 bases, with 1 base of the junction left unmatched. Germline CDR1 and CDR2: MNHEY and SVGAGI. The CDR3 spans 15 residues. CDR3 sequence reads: CASSYGTGANQPQHF. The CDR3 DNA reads TGTGCCAGCAGTTACGGGACAGGGGCCAATCAGCCCCAGCATTTT.

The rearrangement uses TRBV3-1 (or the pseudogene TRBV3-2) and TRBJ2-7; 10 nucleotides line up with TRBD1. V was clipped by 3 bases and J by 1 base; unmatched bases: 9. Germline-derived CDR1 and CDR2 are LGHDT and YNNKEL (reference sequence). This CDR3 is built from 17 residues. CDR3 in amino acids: CASSHLGQGGISYEQYF. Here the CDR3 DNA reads TGTGCCAGCAGCCATCTAGGACAGGGGGGTATTTCCTACGAGCAGTACTTC.

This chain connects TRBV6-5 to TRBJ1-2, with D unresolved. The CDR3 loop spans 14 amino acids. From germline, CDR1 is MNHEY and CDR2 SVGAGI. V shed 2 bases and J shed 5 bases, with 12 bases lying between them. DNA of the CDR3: TGTGCCAGCAGTTACGTGGGAGAAGGGTATGGCTACACCTTC. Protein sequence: CASSYVGEGYGYTF.

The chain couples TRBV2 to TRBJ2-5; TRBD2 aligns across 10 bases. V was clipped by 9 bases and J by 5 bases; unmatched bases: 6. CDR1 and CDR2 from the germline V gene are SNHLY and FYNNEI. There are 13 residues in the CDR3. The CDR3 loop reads CARSLSGGETQYF. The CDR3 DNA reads TGTGCCAGGAGCCTTAGCGGGGGGGAGACCCAGTACTTC.

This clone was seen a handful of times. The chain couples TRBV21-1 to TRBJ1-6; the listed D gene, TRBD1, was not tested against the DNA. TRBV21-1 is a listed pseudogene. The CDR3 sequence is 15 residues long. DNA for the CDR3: TGTGCCAGCAGCATCCCCGACAACCCCCATTCACCCCTCCACTTT. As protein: CASSIPDNPHSPLHF.

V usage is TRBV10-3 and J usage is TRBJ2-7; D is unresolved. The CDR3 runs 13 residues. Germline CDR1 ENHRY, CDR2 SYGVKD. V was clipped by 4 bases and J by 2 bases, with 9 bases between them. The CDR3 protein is CAISAVVTYEQYF. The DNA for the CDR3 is TGTGCCATCAGTGCCGTAGTAACCTACGAGCAGTACTTC.

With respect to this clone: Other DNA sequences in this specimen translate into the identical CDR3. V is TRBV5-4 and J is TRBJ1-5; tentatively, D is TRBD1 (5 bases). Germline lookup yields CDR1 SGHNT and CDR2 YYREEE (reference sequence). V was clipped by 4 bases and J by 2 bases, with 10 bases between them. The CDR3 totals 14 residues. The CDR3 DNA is TGTGCCAGCAGCCTGCAGGGTGGCAATCAGCCCCAGCATTTT. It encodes CASSLQGGNQPQHF.

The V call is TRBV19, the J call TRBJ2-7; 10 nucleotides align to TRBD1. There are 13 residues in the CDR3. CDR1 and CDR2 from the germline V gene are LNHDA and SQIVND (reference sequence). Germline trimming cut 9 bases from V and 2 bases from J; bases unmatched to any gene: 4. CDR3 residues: CASRDRGTYEQYF. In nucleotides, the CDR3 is TGTGCCAGCCGGGACAGGGGCACCTACGAGCAGTACTTC. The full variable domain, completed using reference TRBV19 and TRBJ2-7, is DGGITQSPKYLFRKEGQNVTLSCEQNLNHDAMYWYRQDPGQGLRLIYYSQIVNDFQKGDIAEGYSVSREKKESFPLTVTSAQKNPTAFYLCASRDRGTYEQYFGPGTRLTVT.

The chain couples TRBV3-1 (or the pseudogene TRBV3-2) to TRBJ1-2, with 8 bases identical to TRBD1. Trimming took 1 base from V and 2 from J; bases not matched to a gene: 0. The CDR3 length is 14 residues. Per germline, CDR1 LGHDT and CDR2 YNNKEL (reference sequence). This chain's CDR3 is CASSQGQGNYGYTF. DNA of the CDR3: TGTGCCAGCAGCCAAGGACAGGGGAACTATGGCTACACCTTC.

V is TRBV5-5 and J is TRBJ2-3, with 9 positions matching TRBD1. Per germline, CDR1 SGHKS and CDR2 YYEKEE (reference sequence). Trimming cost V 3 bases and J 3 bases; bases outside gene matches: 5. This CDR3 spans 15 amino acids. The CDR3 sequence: CASSSRQGGTDTQYF. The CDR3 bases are TGTGCCAGCAGCTCCAGACAGGGGGGGACAGATACGCAGTATTTT.

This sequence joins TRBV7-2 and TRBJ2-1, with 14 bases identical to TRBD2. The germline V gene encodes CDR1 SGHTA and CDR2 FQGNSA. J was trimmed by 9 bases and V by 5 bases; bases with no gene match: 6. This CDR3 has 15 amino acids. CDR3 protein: CASSPRGLAGGEQFF. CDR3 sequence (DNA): TGTGCCAGCAGCCCCCGTGGACTAGCGGGGGGTGAGCAGTTCTTC.